The rows below give T cell receptor beta chains drawn from one sample of a study of CD8+CD57+ T cells in acquired aplastic anemia. TCRdb reprocessed the reads with MiXCR, giving one entry per CDR3 protein. The sample has hundreds of thousands of distinct CDR3 sequences, roughly a third seen once. Material: sorted CD4+, CD8+, or CD8+CD57+ T cells (not recorded which) from PBMCs. These TCRs come from a human donor with aplastic anemia. Each CDR3 is given with its conserved first and last residue. D genes are given only for firm matches. Size is stated for part of the rows, as once, few or many counts, or as a class when the clone is expanded.

V: TRBV24-1
size: .
J: TRBJ1-2
D: TRBD1
CDR3: CATSDPDRGDNYGYTF
DNA: TGTGCCACCAGTGACCCCGACAGGGGTGATAACTATGGCTACACCTTC

V: TRBV5-1
size: .
J: TRBJ1-4
D: .
CDR3: CASSTGREMMPNEKLFF
DNA: TGCGCCAGCAGCACCGGACGGGAGATGATGCCTAATGAAAAACTGTTTTTT

V: TRBV20-1
size: .
J: TRBJ1-1
D: .
CDR3: CSTRESPEAFF
DNA: TGCAGTACCAGGGAGAGCCCTGAAGCTTTCTTT

V: TRBV7-3
size: few
J: TRBJ2-3
D: .
CDR3: CASSQGRGGTDTQYF
DNA: TGTGCCAGCAGCCAAGGGAGAGGGGGCACAGATACGCAGTATTTT

V: TRBV7-3
size: .
J: TRBJ2-1
D: TRBD2
CDR3: CASSLTRTSGYEQFF
DNA: TGTGCCAGCAGCTTAACGAGGACTAGCGGGTACGAGCAGTTCTTC

V: TRBV14
size: many
J: TRBJ1-2
D: .
CDR3: CASSQVMDLGYGYTF
DNA: TGTGCCAGCAGCCAAGTCATGGACCTGGGCTATGGCTACACCTTC

V: TRBV2
size: many
J: TRBJ2-5
D: TRBD1
CDR3: CASSEDRGGETQYF
DNA: TGTGCCAGCAGTGAGGACAGGGGTGGGGAGACCCAGTACTTC

V: TRBV24-1
size: .
J: TRBJ2-7
D: .
CDR3: CATSASRTLNYEQYF
DNA: TGTGCCACCAGTGCTAGTAGGACTTTGAACTACGAGCAGTACTTC

V: TRBV19
size: .
J: TRBJ1-5
D: TRBD1
CDR3: CASSVRQGNQPQHF
DNA: TGTGCCAGTAGTGTAAGACAGGGAAATCAGCCCCAGCATTTT

V: TRBV2
size: many
J: TRBJ1-2
D: .
CDR3: CASSEGQAENYGYTF
DNA: TGTGCCAGCAGTGAAGGGCAGGCCGAGAACTATGGCTACACCTTC

V: TRBV5-1
size: many
J: TRBJ2-5
D: TRBD2
CDR3: CASSFTSAQETQYF
DNA: TGCGCCAGCAGCTTCACTAGCGCCCAAGAGACCCAGTACTTC

V: TRBV5-1
size: .
J: TRBJ2-2
D: .
CDR3: CASSFGVANTGELFF
DNA: TGCGCCAGCAGCTTTGGGGTCGCGAACACCGGGGAGCTGTTTTTT

V: TRBV12-3/TRBV12-4
size: few
J: TRBJ2-3
D: TRBD2
CDR3: CASSFSGVVVTYTQYF
DNA: TGTGCCAGCAGTTTCAGCGGGGTTGTCGTCACATATACGCAGTATTTT

V: TRBV19
size: few
J: TRBJ2-7
D: .
CDR3: CASSPSEYEQYF
DNA: TGTGCCAGTAGTCCCAGTGAGTACGAGCAGTACTTC

V: TRBV9
size: many
J: TRBJ1-3
D: .
CDR3: CASSVRQGTGNTIYF
DNA: TGTGCCAGCAGCGTAAGGCAGGGCACTGGAAACACCATATATTTT

V: TRBV10-3
size: .
J: TRBJ1-6
D: .
CDR3: CAISETKQGASALHF
DNA: TGTGCCATCAGCGAGACGAAACAGGGTGCTTCGGCCCTCCACTTT

V: TRBV10-2
size: .
J: TRBJ2-7
D: .
CDR3: CASSESYRVKDYEQYF
DNA: TGCGCCAGCAGTGAGTCGTATCGGGTGAAAGACTACGAGCAGTACTTC

V: TRBV14
size: .
J: TRBJ1-3
D: .
CDR3: CASKGGDTIYF
DNA: TGTGCCAGCAAGGGTGGCGACACCATATATTTT

V: TRBV6-1
size: few
J: TRBJ1-2
D: .
CDR3: CASSEGLAEPTGYTF
DNA: TGTGCCAGCAGTGAAGGTCTGGCGGAGCCTACTGGCTACACCTTC

V: TRBV24-1
size: .
J: TRBJ2-3
D: TRBD1
CDR3: CATSDRTGGSDTQYF
DNA: TGTGCCACCAGTGATAGGACAGGGGGTTCCGATACGCAGTATTTT

V: TRBV6-1
size: .
J: TRBJ1-5
D: .
CDR3: CASSEQGRGQPQHF
DNA: TGTGCCAGCAGTGAACAGGGTAGGGGTCAGCCCCAGCATTTT

V: TRBV19
size: many
J: TRBJ2-7
D: TRBD2
CDR3: CASSPGLAGGTQYF
DNA: TGTGCCAGTAGTCCGGGACTAGCGGGGGGAACGCAGTACTTC

V: TRBV25-1
size: few
J: TRBJ1-2
D: .
CDR3: CASSERGRGNTF
DNA: TGTGCCAGCAGTGAACGGGGCCGCGGAAACACCTTC

V: TRBV18
size: .
J: TRBJ1-1
D: TRBD1
CDR3: CASSPPTGGKTEAFF
DNA: TGTGCCAGCTCACCACCGACAGGGGGGAAGACTGAAGCTTTCTTT

V: TRBV19
size: many
J: TRBJ1-5
D: TRBD1
CDR3: CATTNNRQGAHNQPQHF
DNA: TGTGCCACCACAAATAACAGACAGGGAGCTCACAATCAGCCCCAGCATTTT

V: TRBV11-1
size: .
J: TRBJ2-1
D: TRBD1
CDR3: CASSVEGGHNEQFF
DNA: TGTGCCAGCAGCGTCGAAGGGGGCCACAATGAGCAGTTCTTC

V: TRBV7-9
size: many
J: TRBJ1-1
D: .
CDR3: CASSLENTEAFF
DNA: TGTGCCAGCAGCTTGGAGAACACTGAAGCTTTCTTT

V: TRBV9
size: many
J: TRBJ1-1
D: .
CDR3: CASSGTLNTEAFF
DNA: TGTGCCAGCAGCGGGACACTGAACACTGAAGCTTTCTTT

V: TRBV2
size: many
J: TRBJ1-1
D: .
CDR3: CASSFPTRRTEAFF
DNA: TGTGCCAGCAGTTTCCCCACCAGACGTACTGAAGCTTTCTTT

V: TRBV18
size: .
J: TRBJ2-7
D: TRBD1
CDR3: CASSVKTGGFYEQYF
DNA: TGTGCCAGCTCAGTTAAGACAGGGGGCTTCTACGAGCAGTACTTC

V: TRBV24-1
size: .
J: TRBJ2-7
D: .
CDR3: CATSTTTGYSYEQYF
DNA: TGTGCCACCAGTACTACGACAGGCTACTCCTACGAGCAGTACTTC

V: TRBV5-1
size: .
J: TRBJ1-2
D: .
CDR3: CASSQGRLFGDYGYTF
DNA: TGCGCCAGCAGCCAGGGGAGATTGTTTGGGGACTATGGCTACACCTTC